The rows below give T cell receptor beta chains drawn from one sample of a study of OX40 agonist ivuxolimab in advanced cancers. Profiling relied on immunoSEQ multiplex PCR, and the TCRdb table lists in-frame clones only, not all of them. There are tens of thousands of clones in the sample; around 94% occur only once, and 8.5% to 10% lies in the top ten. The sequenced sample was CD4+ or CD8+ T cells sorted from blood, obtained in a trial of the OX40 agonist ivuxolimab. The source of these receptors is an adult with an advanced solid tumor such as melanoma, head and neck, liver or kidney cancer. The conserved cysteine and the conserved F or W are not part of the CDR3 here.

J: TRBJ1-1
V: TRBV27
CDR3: ASSSSPNTEAF

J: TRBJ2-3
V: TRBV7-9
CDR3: ASRTQGTDTQY

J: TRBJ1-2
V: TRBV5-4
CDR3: ASSLADTPNYGYT

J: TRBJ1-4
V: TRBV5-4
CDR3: ASSAPGEEKLF

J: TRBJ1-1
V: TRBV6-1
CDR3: ASSGIGNTEAF

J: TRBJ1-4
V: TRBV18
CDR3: ASSPEAGVGEKLF

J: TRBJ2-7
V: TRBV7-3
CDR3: ASSALTGSEQY

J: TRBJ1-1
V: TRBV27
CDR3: ASSFSPGGTEAF

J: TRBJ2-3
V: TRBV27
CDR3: ASSLRGGTQY

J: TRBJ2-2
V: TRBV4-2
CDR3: ASRDSNTGELF

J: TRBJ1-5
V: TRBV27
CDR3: ASGYIQGQPQH

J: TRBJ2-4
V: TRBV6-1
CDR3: ASSESTGGQNIQY

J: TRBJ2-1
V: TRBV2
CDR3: ASSDSAGDYYNEQF

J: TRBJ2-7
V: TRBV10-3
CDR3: ATRDEGDEQY

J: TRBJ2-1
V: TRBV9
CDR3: ASSAQLSGRAYNEQF

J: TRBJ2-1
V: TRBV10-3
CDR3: AIRVAEDLSSEQF

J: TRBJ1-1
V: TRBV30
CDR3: ACKGQGPAKLMNTEAF

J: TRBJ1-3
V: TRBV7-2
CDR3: ASSFNRDHGNTIY

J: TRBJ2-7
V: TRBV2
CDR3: ASSAQTIYEQY

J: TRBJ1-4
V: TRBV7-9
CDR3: ASSLAGDINEKLF